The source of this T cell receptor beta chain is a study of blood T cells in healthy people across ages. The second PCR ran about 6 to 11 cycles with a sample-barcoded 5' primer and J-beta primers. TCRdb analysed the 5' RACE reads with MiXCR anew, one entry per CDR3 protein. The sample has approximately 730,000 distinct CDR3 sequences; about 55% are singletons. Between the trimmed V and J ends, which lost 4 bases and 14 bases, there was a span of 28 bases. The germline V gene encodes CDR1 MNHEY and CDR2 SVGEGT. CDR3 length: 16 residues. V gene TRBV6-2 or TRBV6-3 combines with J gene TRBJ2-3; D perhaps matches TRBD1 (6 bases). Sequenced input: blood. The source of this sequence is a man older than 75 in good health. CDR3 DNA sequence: TGTGCCAGCAGTTCAATTCAACAGGGTAGGCACAGATACGCGTATTTT. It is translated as CASSSIQQGRHRYAYF.